This TCR beta chain was recorded in a study of blood T cells in healthy people across ages. Next came a second PCR, run for about 6 to 12 cycles, which used a sample-barcoded 5' primer along with a J-beta primer mix. TCRdb called the 5' RACE reads again in MiXCR, with one record for every CDR3 protein. The top ten clones hold around 2.1% of a sample with over 1,500,000 distinct CDR3 sequences, 40% to 55% of them seen once. V dropped 6 bases and J dropped 7 bases, with 19 bases sitting between them. The CDR3 length is 14 residues. This clonotype was observed a single time. Source material: blood. The TCR comes from a woman aged 40 to 55 in good health. J is TRBJ2-7 and V is TRBV12-3 or TRBV12-4; D may be TRBD1 (6 bases). The CDR3 loop reads CASRMAAQGNEQYF. The CDR3 coding sequence is TGTGCCAGCAGAATGGCCGCACAGGGTAATGAGCAGTACTTC.